The rows below give T cell receptor beta chains drawn from one sample of a study of blood T cell repertoires in COVID-19. Profiling relied on immunoSEQ multiplex PCR, and the TCRdb table lists in-frame clones only, not all of them. Here the sample spans tens of thousands of clones, roughly 82% being singletons. Material for sequencing was peripheral blood. These receptor sequences come from a human donor in a cohort sampled during active COVID-19. Both conserved end residues are trimmed from each CDR3.

j_call v_call cdr3_aa
TRBJ1-3 TRBV30 AWKRSGNTIY
TRBJ2-5 TRBV29-1 SIKGAGETQY
TRBJ2-3 TRBV10-3 AIKSGGTDTQY
TRBJ2-7 TRBV11-2 ASSLNTEQY
TRBJ2-5 TRBV7-2 ASSPGLAGGGQETQY
TRBJ2-3 TRBV5-1 ASSVGTGWGDTQY
TRBJ1-4 TRBV30 AWSVWQGGEKLF
TRBJ1-6 TRBV5-1 ASSWDRGNSPLH
TRBJ2-7 TRBV29-1 SVEIRGGPYEQY
TRBJ1-2 TRBV15 ATSRGGGGGANYGYT
TRBJ1-2 TRBV29-1 SVNDREVGGYT